This is a list of T cell receptor beta chains from one sample in a study of blood T cell repertoires in COVID-19. Sequenced by immunoSEQ multiplex PCR; TCRdb stores in-frame clones only, minus some. The sample includes more than 300,000 clones, about nine tenths seen only once; the top ten take about 6%. Material: peripheral blood. These receptors originate from a woman aged 45-60 years with COVID-19, enrolled during active disease. CDR3s include the opening cysteine and the closing phenylalanine or tryptophan.

>TRBJ2-1|TRBV5-1
CASRSRPGQSAPKQFF
>TRBJ2-5|TRBV6-2/TRBV6-3
CASSYPRETQYF
>TRBJ2-7|TRBV10-3
CAISEQHYEQYF
>TRBJ2-1|TRBV19
CASSIDRLAGANEQFF
>TRBJ2-5|TRBV7-2
CASSPVGLSPGYQETQYF
>TRBJ2-1|TRBV27
CASSSGLYNEQFF
>TRBJ1-5|TRBV19
CASIDGQGTQPQHF
>TRBJ1-2|TRBV5-1
CASSLQGGAGYGYTF
>TRBJ1-5|TRBV7-6
CASSTREGQPQHF
>TRBJ2-1|TRBV7-9
CASSIGTIEQFF
>TRBJ2-2|TRBV5-1
CASSLGLAGPGELFF
>TRBJ1-1|TRBV6-1
CASSEAGGLNEAFF
>TRBJ2-1|TRBV4-1
CASSHSGGGTSSYNEQFF
>TRBJ2-5|TRBV19
CASSIDPTRGTQYF
>TRBJ2-5|TRBV10-1
CASSAGTGSFQETQYF
>TRBJ2-1|TRBV7-9
CASSPRLAGVDNEQFF
>TRBJ2-5|TRBV7-6
CASSSLAALQETQYF
>TRBJ1-2|TRBV29-1
CSLLQGPYGYTF
>TRBJ1-1|TRBV20-1
CSASRATEAFF
>TRBJ1-3|TRBV11-3
CASSSVRTGSGNTIYF
>TRBJ2-7|TRBV14
CASSPTSGRPLKQYF
>TRBJ2-2|TRBV6-5
CASSPTGAGELFF
>TRBJ2-7|TRBV7-9
CASSNDRGKYEQYF
>TRBJ1-4|TRBV18
CASSLGDRMTGKLFF
>TRBJ1-6|TRBV30
CAWSGQGLNNSPLHF
>TRBJ2-3|TRBV27
CASRVGQGATDTQYF
>TRBJ2-7|TRBV18
CASSPRGPYEQYF
>TRBJ2-7|TRBV2
CASNAFIRLAGEMGPYF
>TRBJ1-1|TRBV5-1
CASSRGHAGNTEAFF
>TRBJ2-2|TRBV2
CASRKAGLRQTGELFF
>TRBJ1-3|TRBV30
CAWSVLRGSHGNTIYF
>TRBJ2-3|TRBV7-2
CASSFGLAVTTDTQYF
>TRBJ2-1|TRBV6-6
CASLAGNEQFF
>TRBJ2-1|TRBV11-2
CASSWGGQGIVGIDNEQFF
>TRBJ2-1|TRBV6-1
CASSEYLDASYNEQFF
>TRBJ1-1|TRBV7-8
CASSSDSRVNTEAFF
>TRBJ2-1|TRBV7-3
CASSSDRDRAGNEQFF
>TRBJ2-5|TRBV5-4
CASSTGLAGVGETQYF
>TRBJ2-3|TRBV18
CASSPLGTGGTDTQYF
>TRBJ1-2|TRBV5-4
CASSLAGSYGYTF
>TRBJ2-1|TRBV27
CASSLYGLAGGLSSYNEQFF
>TRBJ1-1|TRBV27
CASSWHNPSNTEAFF
>TRBJ1-1|TRBV11-2
CASSLDPGLEAFF
>TRBJ2-1|TRBV9
CASSPGTSGSRDEQFF
>TRBJ1-1|TRBV19
CASSIAFGGMNTEAFF
>TRBJ2-5|TRBV11-2
CASSLSPRAGGGETQYF
>TRBJ2-5|TRBV27
CASRLAGGQETQYF
>TRBJ2-3|TRBV11-3
CASRKGDRGDTQYF
>TRBJ2-5|TRBV6-5
CASSYGDRGRRETQYF
>TRBJ1-5|TRBV5-1
CASAQDPDRVNQPQHF